One sample yielded the 11 T cell receptor beta chains listed below, sequenced in a study of vaccination and CD4 T cells after COVID-19. The sample's treatment: approximately nine-day PBMC culture with coronavirus spike peptide pools or control peptides (ViraFEST assay). According to the study, CD4+ T cells from the unexposed donor were gathered ahead of the COVID-19 pandemic (2011-2018). The Oncomine TCR Beta short-read assay sequenced DNA from cultured CD4+ T cells. In TCRdb, the PCR reads were re-called with MiXCR into one record per CDR3 protein. The sample lists about 4,500 distinct CDR3 sequences, roughly two thirds occurring once. No antigen has been assigned to these receptors. Sequencing used CD4+ T cells from blood, cultured in vitro. All receptors come from a human donor in good health.

This chain links TRBV15 with TRBJ1-6; D remains unclear. V gave up 4 bases and J gave up 5 bases, with 24 bases separating them. Germline CDR1 is LNHNV and CDR2 is YYDKDF (reference sequence). The CDR3 has 19 amino acids. CDR3 coding DNA: TGTGCCACCAGCAAAGGCAGTCTTTTCGAGACCCTCAATAATTCACCCCTCCACTTT. This gives the protein CATSKGSLFETLNNSPLHF.

This sequence joins TRBV21-1 and TRBJ2-7; the DNA was not used to check the table's D call, TRBD2. TRBV21-1 represents a pseudogene. This CDR3 comprises 17 residues. CDR3 sequence: CASSKEARGGIGYEQYF. The CDR3 DNA sequence: TGTGCCAGCAGCAAAGAGGCGCGGGGGGGCATCGGTTACGAGCAGTACTTC.

The V and J genes are TRBV6-2 or TRBV6-3 and TRBJ1-6; weak D call: TRBD1 (5 bases). This CDR3 region has 13 residues. Germline-derived CDR1 and CDR2 are MNHEY and SVGEGT. Trimming pared 6 bases from V and 10 bases from J, leaving 13 bases between. The CDR3 reads CASRWAQGSPLHF. The CDR3 DNA follows: TGTGCCAGCAGGTGGGCCCAGGGCTCACCCCTCCACTTT.

The rearrangement uses TRBV19 and TRBJ1-1; D ambiguous. V was cut by 4 bases and J by 1 base, with 7 bases left in between. Germline-derived CDR1 and CDR2 are LNHDA and SQIVND (reference sequence). The CDR3 totals 13 residues. The CDR3 is CASSKRQNTEAFF. CDR3 bases: TGTGCCAGTAGTAAGCGGCAGAACACTGAAGCTTTCTTT. Drawing the rest from reference TRBV19 and TRBJ1-1, the complete variable domain is DGGITQSPKYLFRKEGQNVTLSCEQNLNHDAMYWYRQDPGQGLRLIYYSQIVNDFQKGDIAEGYSVSREKKESFPLTVTSAQKNPTAFYLCASSKRQNTEAFFGQGTRLTVV.

DNA for the CDR3: TGTGCCTGGAGTGAAAGGGGAATGAACACTGAAGCTTTCTTT. It specifies CAWSERGMNTEAFF. The rearrangement joins TRBV30 to TRBJ1-1; possible D gene TRBD1, 5 bases. Germline CDR1 and CDR2: GTSNPN and SVGIG (reference sequence). With 1 base removed from V and 0 bases from J, the gap between germline ends came to 9 bases. The CDR3 extends over 14 amino acids. Full variable domain (outside the CDR3, taken from reference TRBV30 and TRBJ1-1): SQTIHQWPATLVQPVGSPLSLECTVEGTSNPNLYWYRQAAGRGLQLLFYSVGIGQISSEVPQNLSASRPQDRQFILSSKKLLLSDSGFYLCAWSERGMNTEAFFGQGTRLTVV.

The chain recombines TRBV2 with TRBJ1-2, with TRBD1 as a possible D gene (6 bases). In germline, CDR1 is SNHLY, CDR2 FYNNEI. CDR3 length: 14 amino acids. Trimming removed 4 bases at V and 4 bases at J, with 13 bases between. CDR3: CASSAGEDSYGYTF. The CDR3 DNA follows: TGTGCCAGCAGTGCAGGGGAGGACAGCTATGGCTACACCTTC.

The chain is built from TRBV7-2 and TRBJ2-7; D call uncertain. CDR3 size: 12 residues. Germline assignment: CDR1 SGHTA and CDR2 FQGNSA. Trimming took off 4 bases at V and 3 bases at J, with 7 bases between the two ends. The DNA of the CDR3 is TGTGCCAGCAGCTGGACGAACTACGAGCAGTACTTC. It specifies CASSWTNYEQYF.

The CDR3 DNA sequence: TGTGCCAGTAAAGAGGGAAATTCACCCCTCCACTTT. Its translation is CASKEGNSPLHF. The chain employs TRBV19 and TRBJ1-6; D call uncertain. Germline V gene data show CDR1 as LNHDA and CDR2 as SQIVND (reference sequence). V was clipped by 7 bases and J by 7 bases, with 8 bases between them. The CDR3 extends over 12 amino acids.

The V and J genes are TRBV14 and TRBJ2-6; D uncertain. Looked up from germline, CDR1 is SGHDN and CDR2 is FVKESK. V was shortened by 3 bases and J by 0 bases, with 12 bases between the two germline ends. The CDR3 covers 17 residues. The CDR3 DNA sequence: TGTGCCAGCAGCCATAATAGTGCCCTCTCTGGGGCCAACGTCCTGACTTTC. It encodes CASSHNSALSGANVLTF.

In its sample, this clonotype was seen a few times. The CDR3 DNA reads TGTGCCAGCAGTCATCCCGGACAGTTTCGGGAGCTGTTTTTT. Protein product: CASSHPGQFRELFF. The rearrangement joins TRBV6-2 or TRBV6-3 to TRBJ2-2; D is possibly TRBD1 (6 bases). There are 14 residues in the CDR3. Per the germline V gene, CDR1 is MNHEY and CDR2 is SVGEGT. V lost 5 bases, J lost 9 bases, and 16 bases lay in between.

This rearrangement joins TRBV27 to TRBJ2-3; the match to TRBD2 covers 11 bases. The CDR3 length is 15 residues. Germline CDR1 MNHEY, CDR2 SMNVEV (reference sequence). Trimming took 3 bases from V and 3 from J; bases not matched to a gene: 2. Written as DNA, the CDR3 is TGTGCCAGCAGTTTTAGCGGGGGGGCTACAGATACGCAGTATTTT. Its translation is CASSFSGGATDTQYF.